Sequencing of this TCR beta chain was carried out in a study of response to subunit inactivated influenza vaccine. The study, taken as a whole, reports: Few new T cells, the authors suggested, are recruited by each seasonal influenza vaccination.

The V gene lost 7 bases and the J gene lost 8 bases, with 18 bases spanning the gap. The CDR3 is 14 residues long. Germline CDR1 and CDR2: SNHLY and FYNNEI. One entry per CDR3 protein, called by TCRdb with MiXCR from the RT-PCR reads. This table holds a few hundred thousand distinct CDR3 sequences, 12% to 15% found once. As concerns this clonotype: As yet, its antigen is unknown.

V is TRBV2 and J is TRBJ1-3; no reliable D call. The sequencing here drew on PBMCs from blood, taken less than 13 days after vaccination. The origin of this receptor is a man aged 50 to 59 who received an inactivated influenza vaccine. CDR3 in amino acids: CASKGRALRDTIYF. DNA of the CDR3: TGTGCCAGCAAAGGACGGGCTTTGCGTGACACCATATATTTT.